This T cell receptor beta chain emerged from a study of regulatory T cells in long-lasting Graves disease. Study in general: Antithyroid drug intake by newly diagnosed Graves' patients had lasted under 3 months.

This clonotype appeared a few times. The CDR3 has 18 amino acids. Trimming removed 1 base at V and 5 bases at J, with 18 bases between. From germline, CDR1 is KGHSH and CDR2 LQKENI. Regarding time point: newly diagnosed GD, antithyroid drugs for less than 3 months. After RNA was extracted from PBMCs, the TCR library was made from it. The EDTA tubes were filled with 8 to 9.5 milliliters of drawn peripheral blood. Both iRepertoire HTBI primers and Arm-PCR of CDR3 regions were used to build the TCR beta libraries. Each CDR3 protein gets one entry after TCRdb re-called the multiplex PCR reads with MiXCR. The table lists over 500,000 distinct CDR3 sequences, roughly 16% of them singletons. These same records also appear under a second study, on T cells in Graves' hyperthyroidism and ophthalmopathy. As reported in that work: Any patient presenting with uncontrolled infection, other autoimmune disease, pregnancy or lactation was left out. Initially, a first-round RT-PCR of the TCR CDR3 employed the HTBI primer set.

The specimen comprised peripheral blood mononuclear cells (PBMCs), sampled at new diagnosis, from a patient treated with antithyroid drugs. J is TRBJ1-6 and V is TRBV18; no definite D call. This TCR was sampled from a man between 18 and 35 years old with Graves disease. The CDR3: CASSPRRVPGVDNSPLHF. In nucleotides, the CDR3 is TGTGCCAGCTCACCACGGAGAGTTCCTGGGGTCGATAATTCACCCCTCCACTTT. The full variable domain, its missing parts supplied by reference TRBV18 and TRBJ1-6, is NAGVMQNPRHLVRRRGQEARLRCSPMKGHSHVYWYRQLPEEGLKFMVYLQKENIIDESGMPKERFSAEFPKEGPSILRIQQVVRGDSAAYFCASSPRRVPGVDNSPLHFGNGTRLTVT.